The 9 T cell receptor beta chains below were found in one sample sequenced in a study of Ad26.COV2.S vaccination and SARS-CoV-2 variants. Some clones are missing from TCRdb's copy, which holds only in-frame ones; the method was immunoSEQ multiplex PCR. The table lists roughly 300,000 clones, around 88% of them singletons. The treatment here: 15 to 20 received Ad26.COV2.S at low or high dose, single or two shots; 5 received placebo; per-sample allocation not given. Each sample was drawn 63 days after the first injection (of vaccine or placebo). This sample comprised peripheral blood, obtained in a trial of Ad26.COV2.S vaccine versus placebo. The receptor source for this set is a person aged 18 to 65 who received the Ad26.COV2.S COVID-19 vaccine or a placebo.

This clone was detected once. V and J are TRBV5-4 and TRBJ1-2; TRBD1 aligns across 9 bases. From germline, CDR1 is SGHNT and CDR2 YYREEE (reference sequence). This CDR3 is 13 amino acids long. Losses at the gene ends were 5 bases for V and 6 bases for J; bases not matched to a gene: 5. The CDR3 DNA sequence: TGTGCCAGCAGGTCGACAGGGGGACATGGCTACACCTTC. The encoded protein is CASRSTGGHGYTF.

The CDR3 nucleotides are TGTGCCACCAGCAACCCCGGACAGGAGTTGAACACTGAAGCTTTCTTT. Encoded protein: CATSNPGQELNTEAFF. The chain carries TRBV15 and TRBJ1-1, with 7 positions matching TRBD1. The V segment lost 4 bases and the J segment 0 bases; nucleotides outside the gene matches: 8. The CDR3 has 16 residues. Germline CDR1 and CDR2: LNHNV and YYDKDF (reference sequence).

DNA of the CDR3: TGTGCCAGCAGCCGAGGACAGGGTCCCTACGAGCAGTACTTC. This sequence encodes CASSRGQGPYEQYF. The V gene is TRBV7-9, the J gene TRBJ2-7; 8 nucleotides match TRBD1. Germline CDR1 is SEHNR and CDR2 is FQNEAQ (reference sequence). J lost 2 bases, V lost 5 bases, and 5 bases had no gene match. The CDR3 contains 14 residues.

The V and J genes are TRBV5-1 and TRBJ2-1, with 15 bases aligning to TRBD2. Looked up from germline, CDR1 is SGHRS and CDR2 is YFSETQ. CDR3 length: 18 residues. The V gene end was trimmed by 4 bases and the J gene end by 5 bases; junction bases not matched to a gene: 10. Here the CDR3 DNA reads TGCGCCAGCAGCCGAGGACTAGCGGGAGGGCCGGGGAACAATGAGCAGTTCTTC. Amino acid sequence: CASSRGLAGGPGNNEQFF.

V and J are TRBV5-4 and TRBJ1-3; D is perhaps TRBD1 (5 bases). V was pared by 4 bases and J by 3 bases, with 11 bases between. The length of the CDR3 is 14 residues. Germline CDR1 is SGHNT and CDR2 is YYREEE (reference sequence). In DNA form, the CDR3 reads TGTGCCAGCAGCCGGCAGGGCAGTGGAAACACCATATATTTT. Translating it yields CASSRQGSGNTIYF.

The CDR3 loop reads CASSLEDRHTDTQYF. CDR3 coding DNA: TGCGCCAGCAGCTTGGAGGACAGACACACAGATACGCAGTATTTT. This chain uses TRBV5-1 with TRBJ2-3; D might be TRBD1 (6 bases). The CDR3 is 15 residues long. Germline CDR1 and CDR2: SGHRS and YFSETQ. V was shortened by 0 bases and J by 2 bases, with 10 bases between the two germline ends.

The J gene is TRBJ2-1, the V gene TRBV5-1; tentatively, D is TRBD2 (5 bases). The CDR3 loop spans 13 amino acids. CDR1 is SGHRS, CDR2 YFSETQ, per germline. With 3 bases removed from V and 2 bases from J, the gap between germline ends came to 6 bases. DNA for the CDR3: TGCGCCAGCAGCTCGGGGACCTACAATGAGCAGTTCTTC. This encodes CASSSGTYNEQFF.

The chain has TRBV6-5 and TRBJ1-2; no clear D gene. Trimming took off 5 bases at V and 3 bases at J, with 10 bases between the two ends. The CDR3 totals 13 residues. The germline CDR1 and CDR2 sequences are MNHEY and SVGAGI. Here the CDR3 reads CASSKRVDYGYTF. CDR3 in DNA: TGTGCCAGCAGTAAGAGGGTTGACTATGGCTACACCTTC.

This clone was counted a single time. The rearrangement links TRBV30 to TRBJ1-5, with no clear D. This CDR3 contains 13 residues. The V end lost 3 bases, the J end lost 5 bases, and 11 bases lay between the germline ends. Germline values: CDR1 GTSNPN, CDR2 SVGIG (reference sequence). CDR3 nucleotides: TGTGCCTGGAGCGGCCGGACGGATCAGCCCCAGCATTTT. It specifies CAWSGRTDQPQHF.